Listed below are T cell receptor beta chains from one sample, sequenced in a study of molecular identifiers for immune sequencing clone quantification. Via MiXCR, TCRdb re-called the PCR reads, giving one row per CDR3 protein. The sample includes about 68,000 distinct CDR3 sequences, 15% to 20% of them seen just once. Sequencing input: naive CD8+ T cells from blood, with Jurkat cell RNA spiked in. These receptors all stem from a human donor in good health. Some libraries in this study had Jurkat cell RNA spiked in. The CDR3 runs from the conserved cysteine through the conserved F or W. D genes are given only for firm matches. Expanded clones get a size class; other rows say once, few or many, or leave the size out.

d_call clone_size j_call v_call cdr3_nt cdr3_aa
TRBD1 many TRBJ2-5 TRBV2 TGTGCCAGCAGCGATATTCCAGGGACAGCCGCAGAGACCCAGTACTTC CASSDIPGTAAETQYF
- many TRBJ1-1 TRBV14 TGTGCCAGCAGCCCCCTAGGGGAGGGCAGGGGCACTGAAGCTTTCTTT CASSPLGEGRGTEAFF
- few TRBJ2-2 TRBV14 TGTGCCAGCAGCCAAGATCTGACGAGGGGTGGGAGCGGGGAGCTGTTTTTT CASSQDLTRGGSGELFF
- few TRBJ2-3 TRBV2 TGTGCCAGCAGTGTACTGCAGGGTACAGATACGCAGTATTTT CASSVLQGTDTQYF
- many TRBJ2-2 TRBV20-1 TGCAGTGCTAGAGATTTTGTTGCGACCGGGGAGCTGTTTTTT CSARDFVATGELFF
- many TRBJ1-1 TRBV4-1 TGCGCCAGCAGCCAATTTGTCCAGGCGGGCACTGAAGCTTTCTTT CASSQFVQAGTEAFF
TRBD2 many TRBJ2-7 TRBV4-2 TGTGCCAGCAGCCAAGTCCTGACCTCAACTAGCGGGAGCGTCTACGAGCAGTACTTC CASSQVLTSTSGSVYEQYF
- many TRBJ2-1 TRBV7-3 TGTGCCAGCAGCCTAGGTAGGCAGGACTTCAATGAGCAGTTCTTC CASSLGRQDFNEQFF
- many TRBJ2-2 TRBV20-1 TGCAGTGCTAGAGTTTTCGGGACTCGATTTCCGGGCACCGGGGAGCTGTTTTTT CSARVFGTRFPGTGELFF
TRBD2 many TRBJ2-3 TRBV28 TGTGCCAGCAGTCCCCGCGGAGCGGGAGATGTAACAGATACGCAGTATTTT CASSPRGAGDVTDTQYF
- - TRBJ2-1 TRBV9 TGTGCCAGCAGCATAGGTAAGGCCCCCATTGAGCAGTTCTTC CASSIGKAPIEQFF
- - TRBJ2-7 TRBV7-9 TGTGCCAGCAGCTGGTCCCGACTAGGGAGCTCCTACGAGCGGTACTTC CASSWSRLGSSYERYF
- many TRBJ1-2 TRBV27 TGTGCCAGCAGTTTAGTCGGAGGGGGCTATGGCTACACCTTC CASSLVGGGYGYTF
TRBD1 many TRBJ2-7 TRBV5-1 TGCGCCAGCAGCCTCGTCCCGACAGGGGACACCTCCTACGAGCAGTACTTC CASSLVPTGDTSYEQYF
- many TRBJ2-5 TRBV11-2 TGTGCCAGCAGCCCGGAGGCGGGTCGGTATGACCAGTACTTC CASSPEAGRYDQYF